This T cell receptor (beta chain) was recorded in a study of cytomegalovirus exposure and HLA in healthy donors. 60 Vbeta and 13 Jbeta primers were used in PCR. Assay used: immunoSEQ multiplex PCR; TCRdb lists only in-frame clones, some missing. This sample has about 32,000 clones; around 80% occur once, and the top ten carry about 4%. Details on this clone: Its antigen is as yet unknown.

Whole-study results and caveats: With DRB1 most and HLA-C fewest, TCR association rates differed between HLA loci in a later analysis.

V dropped 6 bases and J dropped 7; count of bases not matched to a gene: 10. This CDR3 has 15 amino acids. The V gene's germline CDR1 is SGHDN and CDR2 FVKESK. The sequenced sample consisted of PBMCs. The chain combines TRBV14 with TRBJ2-5, with TRBD2 identical over 11 bases. The TCR was taken from a young woman in good health and CMV-seronegative. CDR3 nucleotide sequence: TGTGCCAGCAGGCCCCTAGCGGGGGGTGGGGGGACCCAGTACTTC. Translation gives CASRPLAGGGGTQYF.